This is a list of T cell receptor beta chains from one sample in a study of lymphopenia after photon versus proton radiotherapy. Assay used: immunoSEQ multiplex PCR; TCRdb lists only in-frame clones, some missing. The table records 40,000 to 55,000 clones, approximately 92% of them present only once. Source: peripheral blood, taken from a patient treated with photon-based radiotherapy. The receptor source for this set is a woman in her thirties or forties with cholangiocarcinoma. Each CDR3 is given with its conserved first and last residue. Fields, in order: clone size, J gene, V gene, D gene, CDR3 protein, CDR3 DNA. The D gene is left open where the match is weak. A clone size is listed for some rows: how often the clone was seen (once, few, many), or a class if it is expanded.

>.|TRBJ1-2|TRBV9|.
CASSLGGGDGGYTF
TGTGCCAGCAGCCTAGGAGGGGGAGATGGTGGCTACACCTTC
>.|TRBJ2-7|TRBV18|.
CASSPPSQPSYEQYF
TGTGCCAGCTCACCACCGTCCCAACCATCCTACGAGCAGTACTTC
>.|TRBJ2-7|TRBV14|TRBD1
CASSQDRAYEQYF
TGTGCCAGCAGCCAGGACAGGGCCTACGAGCAGTACTTC
>once|TRBJ2-5|TRBV6-1|.
CASSGWRGPKETQYF
TGTGCCAGCAGCGGGTGGCGGGGGCCTAAAGAGACCCAGTACTTC
>.|TRBJ2-1|TRBV6-5|.
CASSKGPREQFF
TGTGCCAGCAGTAAGGGACCTCGCGAGCAGTTCTTC
>.|TRBJ1-2|TRBV30|TRBD1
CAWRSGTGDGYTF
TGTGCCTGGAGGTCCGGGACAGGGGATGGCTACACCTTC
>once|TRBJ1-1|TRBV30|TRBD1
CAWAGPGQGVRSTEAFF
TGTGCCTGGGCCGGACCGGGACAGGGGGTTAGATCCACTGAAGCTTTCTTT
>.|TRBJ2-7|TRBV30|.
CAWSVGGDGVQQYF
TGTGCCTGGAGTGTAGGGGGGGATGGGGTCCAGCAGTACTTC
>.|TRBJ1-4|TRBV15|.
CATSRDEGNEKLFF
TGTGCCACCAGCAGAGATGAAGGGAATGAAAAACTGTTTTTT
>.|TRBJ1-2|TRBV7-2|.
CASSLNMIGYTF
TGTGCCAGCAGCCTAAATATGATTGGCTACACCTTC
>.|TRBJ2-7|TRBV10-1|TRBD1
CASTRRQGTHEQYF
TGCGCCAGCACCCGCCGACAGGGAACACACGAGCAGTACTTC
>.|TRBJ2-1|TRBV28|.
CASSLLGEQFF
TGTGCCAGCAGTCTCCTGGGTGAGCAGTTCTTC
>.|TRBJ1-5|TRBV5-1|.
CASSLDGTRNQPQHF
TGCGCCAGCAGCTTGGATGGTACGCGCAATCAGCCCCAGCATTTT
>.|TRBJ1-6|TRBV6-6|TRBD1
CASSSPGQGNSPLHF
TGTGCCAGCAGCTCACCGGGACAGGGGAATTCACCCCTCCACTTT
>.|TRBJ2-3|TRBV5-5|.
CASSYGLELTDTQYF
TGTGCCAGCAGCTACGGACTGGAACTCACAGATACGCAGTATTTT
>.|TRBJ2-5|TRBV2|TRBD2
CASSTGTSGAQETQYF
TGTGCCAGCTCTACCGGGACTAGCGGGGCTCAAGAGACCCAGTACTTC
>.|TRBJ1-3|TRBV19|.
CASSASLGLTGNTIYF
TGTGCCAGTAGTGCCTCTCTGGGCTTAACTGGAAACACCATATATTTT
>.|TRBJ2-5|TRBV2|.
CASSEARAGNQYF
TGTGCCAGCAGTGAAGCTAGAGCCGGTAACCAGTACTTC
>once|TRBJ1-5|TRBV30|.
CACGNSNQPQHF
TGTGCCTGTGGGAATAGCAATCAGCCCCAGCATTTT
>.|TRBJ2-1|TRBV6-5|.
CASSYSGSGREQFF
TGTGCCAGCAGTTACTCGGGTAGCGGTCGAGAGCAGTTCTTC
>few|TRBJ2-7|TRBV27|.
CASSYISYEQYF
TGTGCCAGCAGTTACATATCCTACGAGCAGTACTTC
>.|TRBJ2-7|TRBV18|.
CASSPPGSPYEQYF
TGTGCCAGCTCACCCCCGGGGTCCCCCTACGAGCAGTACTTC
>.|TRBJ2-3|TRBV7-9|.
CASSLKTDTQYF
TGTGCCAGCAGCCTGAAGACAGATACGCAGTATTTT
>.|TRBJ2-2|TRBV30|TRBD1
CAWSMTGTGVSGELFF
TGTGCCTGGAGTATGACCGGGACAGGGGTCTCCGGGGAGCTGTTTTTT
>once|TRBJ2-1|TRBV6-6|TRBD2
CASSPSGGAINEQFF
TGTGCCAGCAGTCCTAGCGGGGGGGCCATCAATGAGCAGTTCTTC